This TCR beta chain was sequenced for a study of cytomegalovirus exposure and HLA in healthy donors. 60 Vbeta and 13 Jbeta primers were used in PCR. The assay was immunoSEQ multiplex PCR, and TCRdb's table has in-frame clones only and misses some. The sample has 150,000 to 200,000 clones; roughly 80% are singletons. Likely unrecorded immune exposures existed in these nominally healthy donors. Trimming removed 5 bases at V and 7 bases at J, with 16 bases between. In germline, CDR1 is LNHDA, CDR2 SQIVND (reference sequence). The length of the CDR3 is 14 residues. The specimen sequenced was PBMCs. The clonotype comes from a human donor in good health. The chain recombines TRBV19 with TRBJ2-3, with a possible D match to TRBD2 (5 bases). The CDR3 spells CASSPNRDYHTQYF. CDR3 coding DNA: TGTGCCAGTAGTCCAAACCGAGACTACCATACGCAGTATTTT.